The text below deals with one T cell receptor beta chain. Its antigen is not identified. This sample is part of a study of OX40 agonist ivuxolimab in advanced cancers. This table comes from immunoSEQ multiplex PCR, and its TCRdb copy is limited to in-frame clones, with some not included. The repertoire holds fewer than 85,000 clones, with around nine tenths as singletons. Findings of the study overall: The investigators did not determine what antigen specificity the expanded peripheral T cells had. Relative to CD4+, CD8+ T cells held more expanded clones on average.

Trimming removed 6 bases from V and 6 bases from J; junction bases left unmatched: 10. This CDR3 has 14 amino acids. Germline CDR1 reads SNHLY; CDR2 reads FYNNEI. Researchers took blood at baseline, on cycle 4 day 1, and on cycle 7 day 1. The chain has TRBV2 and TRBJ2-7; 8 nucleotides match TRBD2. The source was CD4+ or CD8+ T cells sorted from blood, collected in a trial of the OX40 agonist ivuxolimab. The TCR comes from an adult with an advanced solid tumor such as melanoma, head and neck, liver or kidney cancer. This chain's CDR3 is CASSGGGLGPEQYF. CDR3 sequence (DNA): TGTGCCAGCAGCGGGGGGGGCCTGGGACCCGAGCAGTACTTC.